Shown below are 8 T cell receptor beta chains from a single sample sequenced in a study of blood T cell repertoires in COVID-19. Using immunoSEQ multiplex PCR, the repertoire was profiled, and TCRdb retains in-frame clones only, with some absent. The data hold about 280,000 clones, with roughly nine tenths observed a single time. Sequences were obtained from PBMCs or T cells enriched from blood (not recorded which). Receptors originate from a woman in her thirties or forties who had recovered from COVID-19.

CDR3 sequence reads: CASSPGSRGRQREGGQFF. As DNA, the CDR3 is TGTGCCAGCAGTCCCGGTTCACGGGGAAGGCAGCGGGAGGGTGGGCAGTTCTTC. The chain carries TRBV6-6 and TRBJ2-1; 10 nucleotides match TRBD2. The length of the CDR3 is 18 residues. J lost 12 bases, V lost 5 bases, and 22 bases had no gene match. CDR1 and CDR2 (germline): MNHNY, SVGAGI (reference sequence).

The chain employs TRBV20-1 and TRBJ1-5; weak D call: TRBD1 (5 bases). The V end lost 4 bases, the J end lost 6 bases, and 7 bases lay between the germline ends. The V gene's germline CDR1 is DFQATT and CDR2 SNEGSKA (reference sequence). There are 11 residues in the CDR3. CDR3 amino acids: CSATGSQPQHF. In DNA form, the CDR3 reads TGCAGTGCTACAGGGTCTCAGCCCCAGCATTTT.

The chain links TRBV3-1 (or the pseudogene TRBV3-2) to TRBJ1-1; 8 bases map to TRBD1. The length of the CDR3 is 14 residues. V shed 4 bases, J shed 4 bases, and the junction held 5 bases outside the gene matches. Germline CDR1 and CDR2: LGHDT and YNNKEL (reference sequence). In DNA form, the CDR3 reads TGTGCCAGCAGCCGAGAAACAGGGGGCACTGAAGCTTTCTTT. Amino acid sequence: CASSRETGGTEAFF.

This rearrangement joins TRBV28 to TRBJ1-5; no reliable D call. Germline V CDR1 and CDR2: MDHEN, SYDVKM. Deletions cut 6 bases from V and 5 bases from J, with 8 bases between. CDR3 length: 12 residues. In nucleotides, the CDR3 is TGTGCCAGCAGGGAGAGAGATCAGCCCCAGCATTTT. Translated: CASRERDQPQHF.

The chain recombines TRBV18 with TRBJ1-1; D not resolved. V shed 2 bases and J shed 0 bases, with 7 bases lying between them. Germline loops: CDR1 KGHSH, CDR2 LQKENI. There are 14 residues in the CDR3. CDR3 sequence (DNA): TGTGCCAGCTCACCAGGGCGTATGAACACTGAAGCTTTCTTT. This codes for CASSPGRMNTEAFF.

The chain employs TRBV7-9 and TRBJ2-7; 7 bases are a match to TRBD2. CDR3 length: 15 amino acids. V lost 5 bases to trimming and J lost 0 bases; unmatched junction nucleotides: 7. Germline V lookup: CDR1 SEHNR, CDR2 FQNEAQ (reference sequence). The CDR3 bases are TGTGCCAGCAGCATTAAGCGGGAAAGCTCCTACGAGCAGTACTTC. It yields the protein CASSIKRESSYEQYF.

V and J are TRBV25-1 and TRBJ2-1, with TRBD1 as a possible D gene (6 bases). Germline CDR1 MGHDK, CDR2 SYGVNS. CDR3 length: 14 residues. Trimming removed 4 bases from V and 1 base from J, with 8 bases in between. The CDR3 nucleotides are TGTGCCAGCAGTGGAGGACAGTCCTACAATGAGCAGTTCTTC. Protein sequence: CASSGGQSYNEQFF.

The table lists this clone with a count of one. The CDR3 DNA is TGTGCCAGCAGTTCGGGCGGGACAGGGGGCGATGGCTACACCTTC. It yields the protein CASSSGGTGGDGYTF. The chain recombines TRBV28 with TRBJ1-2; TRBD1 matches 12 bases. J lost 6 bases, V lost 4 bases, and 6 bases had no gene match. The germline gives CDR1 MDHEN, CDR2 SYDVKM. The CDR3 runs 15 residues.